This T cell receptor beta chain was sequenced for a study of T cell repertoires in aging, cancer and after chemotherapy. Study details: Six age groups, ranging from 30 or younger to 70 or older, included the donors. Clear clonal overlap appeared across healthy donor samples taken over several months to years.

In the case of this clonotype: Its target is unknown.

Whole-study findings and limits: Median generation probability rose over the chemotherapy interval in each cancer cohort, suggesting rebound thymic output. Age-matched healthy donors had significantly more diverse, less clonal blood TCR repertoires than untreated cancer patients.

Amplification of TCR beta used genomic DNA extracted from peripheral blood. Rearranged V-D-J TRB sequences were amplified with a mixed TRB-A/B primer pool. TCRdb redid the calling of the multiplex PCR reads with MiXCR, one entry per CDR3 protein. The sample includes thousands of distinct CDR3 sequences, roughly 25% seen only once; the top ten take less than 30%. V shed 4 bases and J shed 0 bases, with 16 bases lying between them. Germline V gives CDR1 SGHDT, CDR2 YYEEEE. CDR3 length: 17 residues. The clonotype comes from a human donor in good health. The donor label of this sample is uncertain. The rearrangement uses TRBV5-6 and TRBJ1-4; perhaps TRBD1 as D (6 bases). The sequenced sample consisted of blood. The CDR3 DNA sequence: TGTGCCAGCAGCGTAAGTCCCGGGACACCAACTAATGAAAAACTGTTTTTT. As protein: CASSVSPGTPTNEKLFF.